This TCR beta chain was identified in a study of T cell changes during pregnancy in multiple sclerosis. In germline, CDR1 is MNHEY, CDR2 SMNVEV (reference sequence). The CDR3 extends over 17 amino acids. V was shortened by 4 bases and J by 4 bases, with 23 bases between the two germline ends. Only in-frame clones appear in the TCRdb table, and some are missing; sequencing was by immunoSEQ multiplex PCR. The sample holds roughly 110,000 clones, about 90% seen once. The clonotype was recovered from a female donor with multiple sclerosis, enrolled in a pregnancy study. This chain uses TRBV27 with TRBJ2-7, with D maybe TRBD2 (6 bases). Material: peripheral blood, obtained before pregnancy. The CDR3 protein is CASSSFGFGEDGYEQYF. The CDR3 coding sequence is TGTGCCAGCAGTTCTTTCGGTTTCGGGGAGGATGGGTACGAGCAGTACTTC.